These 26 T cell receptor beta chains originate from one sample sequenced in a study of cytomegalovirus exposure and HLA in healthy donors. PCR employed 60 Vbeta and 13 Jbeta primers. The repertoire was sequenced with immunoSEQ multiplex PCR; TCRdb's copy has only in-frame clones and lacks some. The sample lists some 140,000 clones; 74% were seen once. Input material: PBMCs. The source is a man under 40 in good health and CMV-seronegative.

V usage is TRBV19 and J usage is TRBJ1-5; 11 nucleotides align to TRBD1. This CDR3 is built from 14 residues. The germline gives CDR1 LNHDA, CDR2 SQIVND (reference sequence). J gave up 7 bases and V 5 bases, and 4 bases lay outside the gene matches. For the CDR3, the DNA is TGTGCCAGTAGTGCGGGACAGGGGGGACAGCCCCAGCATTTT. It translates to CASSAGQGGQPQHF.

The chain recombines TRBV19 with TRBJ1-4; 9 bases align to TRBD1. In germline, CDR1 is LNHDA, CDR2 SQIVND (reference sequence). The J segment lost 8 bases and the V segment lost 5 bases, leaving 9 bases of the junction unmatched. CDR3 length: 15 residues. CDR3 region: CASSSGQGVAEKLFF. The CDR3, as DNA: TGTGCCAGTAGTTCGGGACAGGGAGTCGCGGAAAAACTGTTTTTT.

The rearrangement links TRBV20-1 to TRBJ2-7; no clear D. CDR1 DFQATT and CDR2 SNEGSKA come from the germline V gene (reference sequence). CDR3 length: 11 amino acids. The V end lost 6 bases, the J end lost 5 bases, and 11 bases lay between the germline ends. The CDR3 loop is CSALVGNEQYF. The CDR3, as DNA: TGCAGTGCATTGGTGGGCAACGAGCAGTACTTC.

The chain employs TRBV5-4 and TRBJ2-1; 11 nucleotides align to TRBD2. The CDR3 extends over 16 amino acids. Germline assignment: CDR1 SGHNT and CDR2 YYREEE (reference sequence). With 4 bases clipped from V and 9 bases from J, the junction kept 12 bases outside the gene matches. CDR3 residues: CASSQVGSGGAIEQFF. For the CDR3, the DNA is TGTGCCAGCAGCCAAGTAGGTAGCGGGGGGGCCATTGAGCAGTTCTTC.

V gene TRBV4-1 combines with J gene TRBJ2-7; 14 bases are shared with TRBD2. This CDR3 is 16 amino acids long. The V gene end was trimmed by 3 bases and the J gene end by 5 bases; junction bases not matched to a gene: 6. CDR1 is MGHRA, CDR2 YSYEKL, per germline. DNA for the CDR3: TGCGCCAGCAGCCATAAGGGACTAGCGGGGGACCACGAGCAGTACTTC. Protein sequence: CASSHKGLAGDHEQYF.

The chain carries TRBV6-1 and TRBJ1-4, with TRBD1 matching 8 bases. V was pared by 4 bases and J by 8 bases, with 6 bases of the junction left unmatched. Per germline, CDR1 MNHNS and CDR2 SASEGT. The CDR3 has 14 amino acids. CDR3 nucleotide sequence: TGTGCCAGCAGTGTCGACAGGGGAGGCGAAAAACTGTTTTTT. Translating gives CASSVDRGGEKLFF.

This chain's CDR3 is CASSPRTGYEQYF. The DNA for the CDR3 is TGTGCCAGCAGCCCCCGGACAGGGTACGAGCAGTACTTC. The V gene is TRBV7-6, the J gene TRBJ2-7; 8 bases align to TRBD1. Trimming removed 5 bases from V and 4 bases from J; junction bases left unmatched: 4. The CDR3 runs to 13 residues. Germline V gene data show CDR1 as SGHVS and CDR2 as FNYEAQ.

The CDR3 region is CASSPGGSREKLFF. The CDR3 DNA reads TGTGCCAGCTCACCGGGGGGATCTCGCGAAAAACTGTTTTTT. V is TRBV18 and J is TRBJ1-4, with a possible D match to TRBD1 (5 bases). The CDR3 covers 14 residues. Germline assignment: CDR1 KGHSH and CDR2 LQKENI. Trimming removed 3 bases from V and 8 bases from J, with 13 bases in between.

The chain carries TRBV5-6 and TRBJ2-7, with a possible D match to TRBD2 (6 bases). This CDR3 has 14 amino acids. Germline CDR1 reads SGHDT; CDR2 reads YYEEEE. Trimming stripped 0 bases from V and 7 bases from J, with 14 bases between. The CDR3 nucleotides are TGTGCCAGCAGCTTGGAGAGGGACTCCTTTGAGCAGTACTTC. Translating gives CASSLERDSFEQYF. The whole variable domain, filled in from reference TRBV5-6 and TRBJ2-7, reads DAGVTQSPTHLIKTRGQQVTLRCSPKSGHDTVSWYQQALGQGPQFIFQYYEEEERQRGNFPDRFSGHQFPNYSSELNVNALLLGDSALYLCASSLERDSFEQYFGPGTRLTVT.

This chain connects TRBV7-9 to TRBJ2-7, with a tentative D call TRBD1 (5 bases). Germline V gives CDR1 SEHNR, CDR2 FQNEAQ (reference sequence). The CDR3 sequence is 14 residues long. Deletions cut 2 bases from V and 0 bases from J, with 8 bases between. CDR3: CASSLTGTSYEQYF. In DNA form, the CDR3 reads TGTGCCAGCAGCTTAACAGGAACCTCCTACGAGCAGTACTTC.

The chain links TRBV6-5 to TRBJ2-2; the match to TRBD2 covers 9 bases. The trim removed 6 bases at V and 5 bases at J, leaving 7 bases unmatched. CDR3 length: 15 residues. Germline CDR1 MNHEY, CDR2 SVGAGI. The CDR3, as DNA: TGTGCCAGCAGGTCTAGCGGGGTCTTAACCGGGGAGCTGTTTTTT. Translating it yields CASRSSGVLTGELFF.

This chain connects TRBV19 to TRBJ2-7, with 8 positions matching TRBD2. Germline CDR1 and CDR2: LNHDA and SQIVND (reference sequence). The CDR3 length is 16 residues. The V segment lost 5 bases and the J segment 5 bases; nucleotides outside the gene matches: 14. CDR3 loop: CASSARPGTSFDEQYF. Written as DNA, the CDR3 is TGTGCCAGTAGTGCGAGGCCCGGGACTAGTTTCGACGAGCAGTACTTC.

This CDR3 is CASSVSNTGELFF. The CDR3 coding sequence is TGTGCCAGCAGCGTGAGCAACACCGGGGAGCTGTTTTTT. This sequence joins TRBV7-2 and TRBJ2-2; D gene ambiguous. Germline V gene sequence: CDR1 SGHTA, CDR2 FQGNSA. The CDR3 consists of 13 residues. V lost 5 bases and J 2 bases, leaving 6 bases between the germline ends.

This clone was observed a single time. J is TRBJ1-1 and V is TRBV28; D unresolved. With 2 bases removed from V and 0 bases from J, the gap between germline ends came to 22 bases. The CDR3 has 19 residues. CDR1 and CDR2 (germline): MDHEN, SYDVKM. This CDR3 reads CASSLNRMPSGQLNTEAFF. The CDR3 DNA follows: TGTGCCAGCAGTTTAAATCGGATGCCCAGCGGGCAGCTGAACACTGAAGCTTTCTTT.

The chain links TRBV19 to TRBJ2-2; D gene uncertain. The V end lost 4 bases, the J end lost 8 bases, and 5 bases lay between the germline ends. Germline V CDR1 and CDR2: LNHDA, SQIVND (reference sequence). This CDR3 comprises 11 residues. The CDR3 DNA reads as TGTGCCAGTAGTAATACAGGGGAGCTGTTTTTT. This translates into CASSNTGELFF.

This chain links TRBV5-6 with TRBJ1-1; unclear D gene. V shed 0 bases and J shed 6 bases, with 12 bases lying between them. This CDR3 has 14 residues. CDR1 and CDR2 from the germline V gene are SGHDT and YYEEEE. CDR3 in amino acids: CASSLDAGKAEAFF. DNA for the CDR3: TGTGCCAGCAGCTTGGATGCAGGAAAGGCTGAAGCTTTCTTT.

The CDR3 nucleotides read TGCGCCAGCAGCCGCGGGACTAGCGGGGGAGGAGAGACCCAGTACTTC. Its protein product is CASSRGTSGGGETQYF. This chain connects TRBV5-1 to TRBJ2-5, with 14 bases matching TRBD2. Germline V gene sequence: CDR1 SGHRS, CDR2 YFSETQ. This CDR3 is built from 16 residues. Trimming cost V 4 bases and J 4 bases; bases outside gene matches: 6.

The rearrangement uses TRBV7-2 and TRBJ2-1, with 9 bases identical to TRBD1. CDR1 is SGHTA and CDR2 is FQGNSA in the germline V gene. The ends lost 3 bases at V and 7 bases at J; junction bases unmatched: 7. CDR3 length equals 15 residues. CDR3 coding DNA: TGTGCCAGCAGCTTGACCCGACAGGGGGGGAATGAGCAGTTCTTC. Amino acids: CASSLTRQGGNEQFF.

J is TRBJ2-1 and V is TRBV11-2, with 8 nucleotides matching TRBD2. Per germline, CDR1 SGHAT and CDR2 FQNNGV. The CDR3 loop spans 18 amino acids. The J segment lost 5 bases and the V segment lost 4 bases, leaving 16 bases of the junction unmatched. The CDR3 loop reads CASSSGGRHYRGDNEQFF. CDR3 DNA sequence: TGTGCCAGCAGCTCGGGGGGGCGACATTACCGGGGAGACAATGAGCAGTTCTTC.

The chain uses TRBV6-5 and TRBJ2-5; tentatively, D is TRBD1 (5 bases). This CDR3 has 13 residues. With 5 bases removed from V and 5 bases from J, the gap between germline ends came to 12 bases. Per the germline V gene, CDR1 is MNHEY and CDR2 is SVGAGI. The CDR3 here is CASSPQGSETQYF. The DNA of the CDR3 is TGTGCCAGCAGTCCCCAGGGTTCGGAGACCCAGTACTTC.

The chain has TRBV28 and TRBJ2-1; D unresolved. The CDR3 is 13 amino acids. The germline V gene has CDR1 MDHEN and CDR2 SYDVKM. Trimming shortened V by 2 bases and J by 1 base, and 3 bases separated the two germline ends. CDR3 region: CASSLESYNEQFF. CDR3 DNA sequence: TGTGCCAGCAGTTTAGAGTCCTACAATGAGCAGTTCTTC. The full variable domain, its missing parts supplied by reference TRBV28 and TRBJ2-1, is DVKVTQSSRYLVKRTGEKVFLECVQDMDHENMFWYRQDPGLGLRLIYFSYDVKMKEKGDIPEGYSVSREKKERFSLILESASTNQTSMYLCASSLESYNEQFFGPGTRLTVL.

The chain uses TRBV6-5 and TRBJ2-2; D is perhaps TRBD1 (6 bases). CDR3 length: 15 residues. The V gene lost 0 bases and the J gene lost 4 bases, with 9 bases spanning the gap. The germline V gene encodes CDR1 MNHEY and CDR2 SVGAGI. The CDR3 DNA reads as TGTGCCAGCAGTTACTCGTTCAGGGGCACCGGGGAGCTGTTTTTT. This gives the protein CASSYSFRGTGELFF.

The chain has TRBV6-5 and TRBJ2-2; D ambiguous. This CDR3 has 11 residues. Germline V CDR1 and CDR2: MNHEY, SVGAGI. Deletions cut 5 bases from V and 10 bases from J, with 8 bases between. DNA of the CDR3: TGTGCCAGCAGTCCGAGCGAGGAGCTGTTTTTT. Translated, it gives CASSPSEELFF.

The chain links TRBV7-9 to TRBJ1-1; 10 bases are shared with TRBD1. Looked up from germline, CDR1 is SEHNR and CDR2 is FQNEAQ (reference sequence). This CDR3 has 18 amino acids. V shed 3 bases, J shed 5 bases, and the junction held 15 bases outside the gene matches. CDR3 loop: CASSFLVSDRGRKTEAFF. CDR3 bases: TGTGCCAGCAGCTTCCTCGTTTCGGACAGGGGGAGAAAAACTGAAGCTTTCTTT.

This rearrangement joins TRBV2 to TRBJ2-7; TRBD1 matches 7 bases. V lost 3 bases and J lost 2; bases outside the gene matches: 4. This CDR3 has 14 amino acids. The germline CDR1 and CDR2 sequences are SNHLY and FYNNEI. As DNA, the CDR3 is TGTGCCAGCAGTGATAGGGGACAGACCTACGAGCAGTACTTC. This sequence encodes CASSDRGQTYEQYF.

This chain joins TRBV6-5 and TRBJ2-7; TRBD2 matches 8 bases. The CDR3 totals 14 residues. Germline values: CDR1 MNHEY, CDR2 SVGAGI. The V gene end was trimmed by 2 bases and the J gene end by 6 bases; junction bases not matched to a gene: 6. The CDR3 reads CASSYLLAGGEQYF. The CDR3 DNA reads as TGTGCCAGCAGTTACCTTCTAGCGGGCGGCGAGCAGTACTTC.